This TCR beta chain was found in a study of OX40 agonist ivuxolimab in advanced cancers. Sequencing used immunoSEQ multiplex PCR; TCRdb keeps in-frame clones, though not all of them. The repertoire includes roughly 44,000 clones, 80% of them detected once, and roughly 7% sits in the top ten. Worth noting for this clone: An end of the junction differs from the germline gene, which may be a read error.

Germline V gives CDR1 LNHNV, CDR2 YYDKDF (reference sequence). This CDR3 comprises 13 residues. This chain connects TRBV15 to TRBJ2-1; D call uncertain. The TCR sequence derives from an adult with an advanced solid tumor such as melanoma, head and neck, liver or kidney cancer. The sequencing here drew on CD4+ or CD8+ T cells sorted from blood, taken in a trial of the OX40 agonist ivuxolimab. DNA for the CDR3: TGTGCCACCAGCAAGCGAGCCTATAATGAGCAGTTCTTC. It translates to CATSKRAYNEQFF.